Each of the 28 T cell receptor beta chains below was sequenced from the same sample in a study of regulatory T cells in long-lasting Graves disease. Libraries of TCR beta came from iRepertoire HTBI primers plus Arm-PCR of CDR3 regions. TCRdb called the multiplex PCR reads again in MiXCR, with one record for every CDR3 protein. Altogether around 470,000 distinct CDR3 sequences are present, 12% to 15% being singletons, with the ten largest covering approximately 17%. Time point given: newly diagnosed GD, antithyroid drugs for less than 3 months. Extracted PBMC RNA gave rise to the TCR library. The same sample was also used in a study of T cells in Graves' hyperthyroidism and ophthalmopathy.

The specimen was peripheral blood mononuclear cells (PBMCs), collected at new diagnosis, from a patient treated with antithyroid drugs. These receptors were taken from a woman aged 50 to 60 with Graves disease.

This clonotype was counted at least ten times. The chain recombines TRBV30 with TRBJ1-1, with 11 nucleotides matching TRBD1. The CDR3 length is 14 residues. Per the germline V gene, CDR1 is GTSNPN and CDR2 is SVGIG (reference sequence). V dropped 3 bases and J dropped 0; count of bases not matched to a gene: 0. In nucleotides, the CDR3 is TGTGCCTGGAGGGACAGGGGGCTGAACACTGAAGCTTTCTTT. It is translated as CAWRDRGLNTEAFF.

Ten or more counts support this clonotype. CDR3 loop: CASSSGPSANEQFF. The DNA for the CDR3 is TGTGCCAGCAGCTCGGGCCCCAGCGCGAATGAGCAGTTCTTC. The chain carries TRBV11-3 and TRBJ2-1; D is undetermined. V was shortened by 4 bases and J by 7 bases, with 14 bases between the two germline ends. Germline values: CDR1 SGHNT, CDR2 YENEEA. The CDR3 has 14 residues.

This clonotype was counted between two and nine times. The chain links TRBV28 to TRBJ1-2; 7 positions agree with TRBD1. This CDR3 contains 17 residues. Germline V gene sequence: CDR1 MDHEN, CDR2 SYDVKM. Trimming removed 5 bases from V and 5 bases from J; junction bases left unmatched: 17. CDR3 protein: CASSRLPRQGSGYGYTF. In DNA form, the CDR3 reads TGTGCCAGCAGTCGCCTCCCCCGACAGGGTTCAGGGTATGGCTACACCTTC.

This sequence joins TRBV29-1 and TRBJ2-3, with 7 bases identical to TRBD2. Germline V lookup: CDR1 SQVTM, CDR2 ANQGSEA. The CDR3 runs 15 residues. The trim removed 0 bases at V and 3 bases at J, leaving 6 bases unmatched. The CDR3: CSVEDHSGITDTQYF. CDR3 in DNA: TGCAGCGTTGAAGATCACAGCGGGATTACAGATACGCAGTATTTT.

This clonotype was counted at least ten times. This chain joins TRBV30 and TRBJ2-1; 7 bases line up with TRBD2. This CDR3 region has 15 residues. The V segment lost 3 bases and the J segment 9 bases; nucleotides outside the gene matches: 14. Germline CDR1 is GTSNPN and CDR2 is SVGIG (reference sequence). The CDR3 sequence: CAWSGVAGPRGEQFF. As DNA, the CDR3 is TGTGCCTGGAGCGGAGTAGCGGGCCCCCGGGGTGAGCAGTTCTTC.

This clonotype was seen ten or more times. The gene calls are TRBV18 and TRBJ2-1; 7 positions match TRBD2. Per the germline V gene, CDR1 is KGHSH and CDR2 is LQKENI. This CDR3 has 14 residues. The V and J ends lost 3 bases and 5 bases, in that order; junction bases with no gene match: 4. The CDR3 here is CASSPLREDNEQFF. CDR3 nucleotides: TGTGCCAGCTCACCTCTCCGGGAGGACAATGAGCAGTTCTTC.

This chain joins TRBV28 and TRBJ2-7; 10 bases map to TRBD1. J was trimmed by 2 bases and V by 3 bases; bases with no gene match: 25. Germline values: CDR1 MDHEN, CDR2 SYDVKM. The CDR3 covers 22 residues. The CDR3 reads CASSFSFTHGTGALRKTYEQYF. CDR3 DNA sequence: TGTGCCAGCAGTTTCAGTTTCACACACGGGACAGGGGCTCTCCGAAAAACCTACGAGCAGTACTTC.

This clonotype was seen more than once but under ten times. The chain recombines TRBV7-6 with TRBJ2-7; no definite D call. Germline lookup yields CDR1 SGHVS and CDR2 FNYEAQ. Trimming stripped 3 bases from V and 8 bases from J, with 11 bases between. CDR3 length: 12 residues. The CDR3 spells CASSFTGVKQYF. CDR3 bases: TGTGCCAGCAGCTTCACGGGTGTTAAGCAGTACTTC.

This clonotype was counted ten times or more. This chain uses TRBV7-2 with TRBJ1-1, with 10 bases aligning to TRBD1. Germline CDR1 is SGHTA and CDR2 is FQGNSA. V lost 5 bases to trimming and J lost 4 bases; unmatched junction nucleotides: 4. CDR3 length: 14 residues. The CDR3 here is CASSPGTGVTEAFF. In nucleotides, the CDR3 is TGTGCCAGCAGCCCCGGGACAGGGGTCACTGAAGCTTTCTTT. Drawing the rest from reference TRBV7-2 and TRBJ1-1, the complete variable domain is GAGVSQSPSNKVTEKGKDVELRCDPISGHTALYWYRQSLGQGLEFLIYFQGNSAPDKSGLPSDRFSAERTGGSVSTLTIQRTQQEDSAVYLCASSPGTGVTEAFFGQGTRLTVV.

The V call is TRBV27, the J call TRBJ2-2; 9 bases fit TRBD2. With 2 bases clipped from V and 1 base from J, the junction kept 8 bases outside the gene matches. Germline CDR1 and CDR2: MNHEY and SMNVEV (reference sequence). This CDR3 has 18 amino acids. CDR3 in amino acids: CASSLKAGGPGNTGELFF. CDR3 nucleotide sequence: TGTGCCAGCAGTTTAAAGGCGGGAGGGCCGGGGAACACCGGGGAGCTGTTTTTT.

This clonotype was recorded at least ten times. The rearrangement links TRBV10-3 to TRBJ2-7, with 9 bases aligning to TRBD1. J gave up 2 bases and V 4 bases, and 18 bases lay outside the gene matches. The germline gives CDR1 ENHRY, CDR2 SYGVKD. The CDR3 consists of 19 residues. CDR3 bases: TGTGCCATCAGTGGACCGGGACAGGGCTTGGCTTTGTTAACCTACGAGCAGTACTTC. It specifies CAISGPGQGLALLTYEQYF.

As for this clonotype: Since a much larger clone is just one base distant, this may be a read error. V and J are TRBV6-2 or TRBV6-3 and TRBJ2-7; TRBD2 matches at 7 bases. This CDR3 comprises 17 residues. The ends lost 6 bases at V and 5 bases at J; junction bases unmatched: 19. The germline V gene encodes CDR1 MNHEY and CDR2 SVGEGT. The chain's CDR3 is CASRLAPSVGGPHEQYF. DNA for the CDR3: TGTGCCAGCAGATTAGCCCCCTCGGTGGGAGGGCCCCACGAGCAGTACTTC.

Details on this clonotype: One end of the junction varies from germline; a read error may be responsible. This chain uses TRBV12-3 or TRBV12-4 with TRBJ1-1, with TRBD1 as a possible D gene (5 bases). The CDR3 sequence is 12 residues long. The DNA for the CDR3 is TGTGCCAGCAGGGTTGGGGGTGCCGAGCTCCTCTTT. Protein: CASRVGGAELLF.

V and J are TRBV19 and TRBJ2-1; TRBD2 might be the D (6 bases). The V end lost 4 bases, the J end lost 0 bases, and 19 bases lay between the germline ends. This CDR3 contains 18 residues. CDR1 and CDR2 from the germline V gene are LNHDA and SQIVND (reference sequence). The CDR3 DNA follows: TGTGCCAGTAGTACCGCGGGCGGGACGGGTGGCTCCTACAATGAGCAGTTCTTC. Amino acid sequence: CASSTAGGTGGSYNEQFF.

The chain carries TRBV19 and TRBJ2-1; a weak D match, TRBD2 (5 bases). The CDR3 length is 15 residues. From germline, CDR1 is LNHDA and CDR2 SQIVND (reference sequence). The V end lost 5 bases, the J end lost 5 bases, and 16 bases lay between the germline ends. In DNA, the CDR3 is TGTGCCAGTAGTCGCCTATCCGAGACTAACAATGAGCAGTTCTTC. This encodes CASSRLSETNNEQFF.

This chain connects TRBV5-1 to TRBJ2-5; 9 bases match TRBD2. V was pared by 2 bases and J by 3 bases, with 2 bases of the junction left unmatched. CDR3 length: 14 residues. In germline, CDR1 is SGHRS, CDR2 YFSETQ. CDR3 DNA sequence: TGCGCCAGCAGCTTTAGCGGGGGCGAAGAGACCCAGTACTTC. Translated: CASSFSGGEETQYF.

This clonotype appeared a few times. The chain links TRBV3-1 to TRBJ1-2; TRBD1 matches 7 bases. The J segment lost 6 bases and the V segment lost 2 bases, leaving 3 bases of the junction unmatched. CDR3 length: 13 residues. Looked up from germline, CDR1 is LGHDT and CDR2 is YNNKEL (reference sequence). DNA of the CDR3: TGTGCCAGCAGCCAATCCCAGGGGGATGGCTACACCTTC. Its translation is CASSQSQGDGYTF.

Turning to this clonotype: At one end the junction does not follow the germline gene, possibly because of a read error. This chain connects TRBV18 to TRBJ2-6; TRBD2 is a possible D gene (7 bases). In germline, CDR1 is KGHSH, CDR2 LQKENI. The CDR3 sequence is 17 residues long. CDR3 loop: CASLPPGGASGANVLTF. CDR3 coding DNA: TGTGCCAGCTTACCACCGGGGGGCGCTTCTGGGGCCAACGTCCTGACTTTC.

V gene TRBV19 combines with J gene TRBJ1-5; D uncertain. The V end was cut by 6 bases, the J end by 8 bases, with 17 bases between. Germline V gene sequence: CDR1 LNHDA, CDR2 SQIVND (reference sequence). The CDR3 length is 14 residues. The CDR3 DNA reads as TGTGCCAGTAGCCCCGCGCTGGACGGAGAGCCCCAGCATTTT. Translated: CASSPALDGEPQHF.

This clonotype was recorded a few times. DNA for the CDR3: TGCAGTGCTAGAGCCCAGGCCTGGTATTATAGCAATCAGCCCCAGCATTTT. The encoded protein is CSARAQAWYYSNQPQHF. The chain combines TRBV20-1 with TRBJ1-5; D uncertain. V dropped 1 base and J dropped 0 bases, with 16 bases sitting between them. Germline V lookup: CDR1 DFQATT, CDR2 SNEGSKA (reference sequence). The CDR3 consists of 17 residues.

The chain links TRBV6-1 to TRBJ2-7; TRBD2 is a possible D gene (5 bases). Germline V gene data show CDR1 as MNHNS and CDR2 as SASEGT. V dropped 5 bases and J dropped 0 bases, with 11 bases sitting between them. The CDR3 consists of 14 residues. CDR3: CASSNGVSSYEQYF. CDR3 in DNA: TGTGCCAGCAGTAACGGGGTGAGCTCCTACGAGCAGTACTTC.

This clonotype was detected ten times or more. V and J are TRBV2 and TRBJ1-3; TRBD1 agrees at 8 bases. V was pared by 4 bases and J by 8 bases, with 1 base of the junction left unmatched. Per the germline V gene, CDR1 is SNHLY and CDR2 is FYNNEI. CDR3 length equals 12 residues. The chain's CDR3 is CASSATGDTIYF. The CDR3 nucleotides read TGTGCCAGCAGTGCGACAGGGGACACCATATATTTT. The full variable domain, in which reference TRBV2 and TRBJ1-3 provide the parts outside the CDR3, is EPEVTQTPSHQVTQMGQEVILRCVPISNHLYFYWYRQILGQKVEFLVSFYNNEISEKSEIFDDQFSVERPDGSNFTLKIRSTKLEDSAMYFCASSATGDTIYFGEGSWLTVV.

There are many counts of this clonotype. The gene calls are TRBV5-5 and TRBJ2-7; D assignment may be TRBD1 or TRBD2 (5 bases each). There are 17 residues in the CDR3. Germline assignment: CDR1 SGHKS and CDR2 YYEKEE (reference sequence). V shed 5 bases and J shed 3 bases, with 24 bases lying between them. The CDR3 region has the DNA TGTGCCAGCAGTCGTGTGGTAGTCGGAAGGGACCGCTACGAGCAGTACTTC. As protein: CASSRVVVGRDRYEQYF. The variable domain in full, completed from reference TRBV5-5 and TRBJ2-7, reads DAGVTQSPTHLIKTRGQQVTLRCSPISGHKSVSWYQQVLGQGPQFIFQYYEKEERGRGNFPDRFSARQFPNYSSELNVNALLLGDSALYLCASSRVVVGRDRYEQYFGPGTRLTVT.

The chain has TRBV6-1 and TRBJ1-1; D is possibly TRBD1 (6 bases). Per germline, CDR1 MNHNS and CDR2 SASEGT. V lost 8 bases and J 1 base, leaving 11 bases between the germline ends. The CDR3 totals 13 residues. This CDR3 reads CASLGGQNTEAFF. In DNA, the CDR3 is TGTGCCAGCTTGGGGGGACAGAACACTGAAGCTTTCTTT.

This clonotype was detected only a few times. The rearrangement joins TRBV3-1 to TRBJ2-7; TRBD1 matches 8 bases. The CDR3 sequence is 13 residues long. V was clipped by 5 bases and J by 11 bases; unmatched bases: 11. CDR1 is LGHDT and CDR2 is YNNKEL in the germline V gene (reference sequence). CDR3 DNA: TGTGCCAGCAGCTCGGACAGGGTCGCACGAGAGTACTTC. It translates to CASSSDRVAREYF.

This rearrangement joins TRBV28 to TRBJ2-7; a weak D match, TRBD1 (6 bases). CDR1 is MDHEN, CDR2 SYDVKM, per germline. V was shortened by 6 bases and J by 3 bases, with 15 bases between the two germline ends. The CDR3 sequence is 14 residues long. The CDR3 DNA reads as TGTGCCAGCAGCCAACTCGGACAGAACTACGAGCAGTACTTC. Protein sequence: CASSQLGQNYEQYF.

Concerning this clonotype itself: A read error is possible here, since a much larger clone lies one base away. The V gene is TRBV28, the J gene TRBJ2-5; no reliable D call. Trimming removed 0 bases from V and 5 bases from J, with 4 bases in between. Germline V gene lookup returns CDR1 MDHEN and CDR2 SYDVKM. The CDR3 is made up of 12 amino acids. The DNA of the CDR3 is TGTGCCAGCAGTTTATGGCGGGAGACCCAGTACTTC. Translated: CASSLWRETQYF.

This clonotype appeared many times. V and J are TRBV30 and TRBJ2-7; TRBD2 is a possible D gene (5 bases). CDR1 and CDR2 (germline): GTSNPN, SVGIG (reference sequence). This CDR3 has 13 residues. V lost 2 bases and J lost 1, with 9 bases in between. CDR3 sequence: CAWSWTRSYEQYF. Here the CDR3 DNA reads TGTGCCTGGAGTTGGACTCGATCCTACGAGCAGTACTTC.